This T cell receptor (beta chain) was recovered during a study of PD-L1 blockade in urothelial cancer. Time point denoted: pretreatment peripheral blood. The repertoire was sequenced with immunoSEQ multiplex PCR; TCRdb's copy has only in-frame clones and lacks some. The sample records 30,000 to 35,000 clones, roughly 84% being singletons. The sequenced sample was PBMCs, obtained around atezolizumab (anti-PD-L1) treatment. This receptor was identified in a man in his sixties with urothelial cancer.

CDR3 sequence (DNA): TGTGCCAGCACCCCGACTAGCGGTAGCACAGATACGCAGTATTTT. It yields the protein CASTPTSGSTDTQYF. The chain is built from TRBV7-9 and TRBJ2-3; 9 nucleotides line up with TRBD2. The CDR3 sequence is 15 residues long. CDR1 SEHNR and CDR2 FQNEAQ come from the germline V gene (reference sequence). V was pared by 7 bases and J by 0 bases, with 5 bases of the junction left unmatched.